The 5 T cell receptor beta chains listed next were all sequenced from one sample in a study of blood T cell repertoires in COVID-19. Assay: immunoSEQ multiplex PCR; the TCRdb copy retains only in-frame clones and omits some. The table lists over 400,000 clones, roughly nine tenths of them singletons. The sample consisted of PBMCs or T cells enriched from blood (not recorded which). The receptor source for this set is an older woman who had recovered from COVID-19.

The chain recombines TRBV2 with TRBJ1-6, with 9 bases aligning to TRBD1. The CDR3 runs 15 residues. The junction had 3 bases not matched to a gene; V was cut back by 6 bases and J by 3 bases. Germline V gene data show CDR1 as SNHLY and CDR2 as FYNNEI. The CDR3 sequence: CASRGTGNYNSPLHF. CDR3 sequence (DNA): TGTGCCAGCAGGGGGACAGGGAACTATAATTCACCCCTCCACTTT.

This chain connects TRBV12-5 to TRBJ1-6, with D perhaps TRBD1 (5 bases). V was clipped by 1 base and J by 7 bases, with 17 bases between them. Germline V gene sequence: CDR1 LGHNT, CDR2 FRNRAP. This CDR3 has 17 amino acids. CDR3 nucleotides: TGTGCTAGTGGTTTGGGGTTAGGGACCGGGAGGAATTCACCCCTCCACTTT. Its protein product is CASGLGLGTGRNSPLHF.

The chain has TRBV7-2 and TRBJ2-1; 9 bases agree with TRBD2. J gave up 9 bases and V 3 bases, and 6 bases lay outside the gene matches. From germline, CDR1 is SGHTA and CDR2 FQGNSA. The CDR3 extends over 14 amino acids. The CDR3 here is CASSFSRGGSEQFF. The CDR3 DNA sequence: TGTGCCAGCAGCTTCTCGCGGGGGGGAAGTGAGCAGTTCTTC.

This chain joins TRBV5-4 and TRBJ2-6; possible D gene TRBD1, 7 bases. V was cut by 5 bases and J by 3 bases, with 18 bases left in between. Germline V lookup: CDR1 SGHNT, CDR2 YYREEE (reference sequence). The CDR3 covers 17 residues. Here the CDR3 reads CASRGGGESYGANVLTF. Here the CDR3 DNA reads TGTGCCAGCAGAGGGGGCGGGGAGTCCTATGGGGCCAACGTCCTGACTTTC.

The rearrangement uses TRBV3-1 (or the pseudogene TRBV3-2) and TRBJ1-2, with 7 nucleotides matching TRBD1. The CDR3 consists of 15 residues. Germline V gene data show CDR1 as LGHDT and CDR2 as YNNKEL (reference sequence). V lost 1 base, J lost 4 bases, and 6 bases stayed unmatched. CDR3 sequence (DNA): TGTGCCAGCAGCCAAGCGGGGGCAGGGGGCTATGGCTACACCTTC. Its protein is CASSQAGAGGYGYTF.